This TCR beta chain was found in a study of regulatory T cells. The PCR used 52 TRBV and 13 TRBJ primers. The repertoire was sequenced with immunoSEQ multiplex PCR; TCRdb's copy has only in-frame clones and lacks some. Of some 23,000 clones in the sample, over 75% were seen once. Study observations and caveats: In CD3G-deficient patients, conventional CD4+ T cells were enriched for hydrophobic CDR3 residues at positions 6 and 7.

Note on this clone: The antigen remains undetermined.

The CDR3 covers 16 residues. Germline CDR1 and CDR2: MNHNS and SASEGT. Trimming cost V 1 base and J 2 bases, with 14 bases left between them. The source of this sequence is a child aged 5 to 17 with CD3G deficiency. Sequencing used conventional CD4+ T cells sorted from blood. The chain recombines TRBV6-1 with TRBJ1-1; tentatively, D is TRBD1 (5 bases). The CDR3 protein is CASSEGTKGRNTEAFF. The CDR3 region has the DNA TGTGCCAGCAGTGAAGGTACGAAGGGACGTAACACTGAAGCTTTCTTT.